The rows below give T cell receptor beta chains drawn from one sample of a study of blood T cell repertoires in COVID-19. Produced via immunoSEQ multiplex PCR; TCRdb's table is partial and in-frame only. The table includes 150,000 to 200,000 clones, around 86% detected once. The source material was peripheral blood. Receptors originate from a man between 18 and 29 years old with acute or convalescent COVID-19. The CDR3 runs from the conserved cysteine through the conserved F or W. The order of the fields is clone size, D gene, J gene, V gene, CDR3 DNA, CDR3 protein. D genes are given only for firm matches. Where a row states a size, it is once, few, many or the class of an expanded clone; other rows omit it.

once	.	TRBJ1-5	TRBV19	TGTGCCAGTAGGTCGGGGGACTTTAGCAATCAGCCCCAGCATTTT	CASRSGDFSNQPQHF
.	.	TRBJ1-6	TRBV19	TGTGCCAGCTCAGAACCGGGACAACTCAATTCACCCCTCCACTTT	CASSEPGQLNSPLHF
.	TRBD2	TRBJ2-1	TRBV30	TGTGCCTGGAGTGTACTAGCGGGGTATGAGCAGTTCTTC	CAWSVLAGYEQFF
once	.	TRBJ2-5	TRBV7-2	TGTGCCAGCAGCTTTGGGCAGGGGCGACAAGAGACCCAGTACTTC	CASSFGQGRQETQYF
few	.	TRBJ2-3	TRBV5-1	TGCGCCAGCAGCTTGGCCGGGTCTCAGCGGAGTCGCACAGATACGCAGTATTTT	CASSLAGSQRSRTDTQYF
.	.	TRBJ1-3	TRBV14	TGTGCCAGCACCCGGGGACACTTAAGCTCTGGAAACACCATATATTTT	CASTRGHLSSGNTIYF
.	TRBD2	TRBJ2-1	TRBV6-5	TGTGCCAGCAGTTCGTTGGCGGGGGGGCCGTTTAATGAGCAGTTCTTC	CASSSLAGGPFNEQFF
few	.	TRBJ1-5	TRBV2	TGTGCCAGCAAGCTAGCGGGGTATAGCAATCAGCCCCAGCATTTT	CASKLAGYSNQPQHF
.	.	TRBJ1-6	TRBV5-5	TGTGCCAGCACCTTGGGGGGGGTTATCTCACCCCTCCACTTT	CASTLGGVISPLHF
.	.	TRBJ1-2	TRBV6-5	TGTGCCAGCAGTTCCCAATCAGGGTCCTACACCTTC	CASSSQSGSYTF
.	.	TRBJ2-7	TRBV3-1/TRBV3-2	TGTGCCAGCAGCCAAGGCGGATCAGATTGGCAGTACTTC	CASSQGGSDWQYF
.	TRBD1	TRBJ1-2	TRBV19	TGTGCCAGTAGTACAAGGAGACAGGGAAGTGGCTACACCTTC	CASSTRRQGSGYTF
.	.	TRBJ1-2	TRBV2	TGTGCCAGCACCCGGGGGACGGCACGGGCTGGCTACACCTTC	CASTRGTARAGYTF
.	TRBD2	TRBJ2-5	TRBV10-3	TGTGCCATCAGTGAGTCTGGGCGGGGGGCCCAAGAGACCCAGTACTTC	CAISESGRGAQETQYF
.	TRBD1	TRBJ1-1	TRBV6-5	TGTGCCAGCAGTTCCCCGGGACAGGGGAACACTGAAGCTTTCTTT	CASSSPGQGNTEAFF
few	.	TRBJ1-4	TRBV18	TGTGCCAGCTCACCTGCGGCAGTTAATGAAAAACTGTTTTTT	CASSPAAVNEKLFF
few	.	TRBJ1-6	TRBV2	TGTGCCAGCGCGGACACTATTAATTCACCCCTCCACTTT	CASADTINSPLHF
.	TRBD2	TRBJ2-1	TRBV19	TGTGCCACCACTGTAGCGGGAACTAGCTCCTACAATGAGCAGTTCTTC	CATTVAGTSSYNEQFF
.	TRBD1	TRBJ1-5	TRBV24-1	TGTGCCACTAGGGGACAGGGTCAACTGCATTTT	CATRGQGQLHF
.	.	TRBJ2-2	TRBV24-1	TGTGCCACCAGTGACTCCGGGTCATTCACCGGGGAGCTGTTTTTT	CATSDSGSFTGELFF
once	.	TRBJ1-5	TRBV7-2	TGTGCCAGCACCCCAGTAGGAGGGGAGGGCCAGCCCCAGCATTTT	CASTPVGGEGQPQHF
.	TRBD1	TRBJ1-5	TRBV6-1	TGTGCCAGCAGTGAAGCCAGGGGGCTAAGGGGGAGCAATCAGCCCCAGCATTTT	CASSEARGLRGSNQPQHF
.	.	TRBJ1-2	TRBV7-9	TGTGCCAGCAGCGCTTACAGGGAAGGCTACACCTTC	CASSAYREGYTF
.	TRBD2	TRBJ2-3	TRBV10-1	TGCGCCAGCAGTGGCCCGGGAACCAGGTCCGGGACTACCCCCACAGATACGCAGTATTTT	CASSGPGTRSGTTPTDTQYF
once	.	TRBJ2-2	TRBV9	TGTGCCAGCAGCGTAGTAGGGGGTCGCACCGGGGAGCTGTTTTTT	CASSVVGGRTGELFF
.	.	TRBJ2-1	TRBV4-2	TGTGCCAGCAGCCTTGTTGAGCCGAATGAGCAGTTCTTC	CASSLVEPNEQFF
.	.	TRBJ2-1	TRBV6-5	TGTGCCAGCAGTTACAGCGTTACCTACAATGAGCAGTTCTTC	CASSYSVTYNEQFF
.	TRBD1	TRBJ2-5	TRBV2	TGTGCCAGCAGTCCCGACAGGGGAAAGACCCAGTACTTC	CASSPDRGKTQYF
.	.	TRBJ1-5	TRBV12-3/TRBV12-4	TGTGCCAGCAGTTTACGGGGAAATCAGCCCCAGCATTTT	CASSLRGNQPQHF
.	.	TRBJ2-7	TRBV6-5	TGTGCCAGCAGAAGAGGCAGTCCCTACGAGCAGTACTTC	CASRRGSPYEQYF
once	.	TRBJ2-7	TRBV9	TGTGCCAGCAGCCCACCGACACGGACCTACGAGCAGTACTTC	CASSPPTRTYEQYF
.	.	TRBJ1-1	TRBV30	TGTGCCTGGGACGGTACAGGGTTGAACACTGAAGCTTTCTTT	CAWDGTGLNTEAFF
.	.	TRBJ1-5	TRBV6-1	TGTGCCAGCAGTGAGGCCATTACACAGGGATATCAGCCCCAGCATTTT	CASSEAITQGYQPQHF
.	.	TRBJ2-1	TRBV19	TGTGCCAGTAGTTCTGAGAGCTCCTACAATGAGCAGTTCTTC	CASSSESSYNEQFF
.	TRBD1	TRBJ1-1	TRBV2	TGTGCCAGCAGAGGTAATTGGGGACAGGGGACGAACACTGAAGCTTTCTTT	CASRGNWGQGTNTEAFF
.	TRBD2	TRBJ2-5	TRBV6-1	TGTGCCAGCAGTGAAGTTGGGACTAGCGGGGTCCCGTACCAAGAGACCCAGTACTTC	CASSEVGTSGVPYQETQYF
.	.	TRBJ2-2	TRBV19	TGTGCCAGTAGCGGAACAGGGTTTTCCGGGGAGCTGTTTTTT	CASSGTGFSGELFF
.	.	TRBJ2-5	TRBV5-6	TGTGCCAGCAGCTCAGGGCCCCAAGAGACCCAGTACTTC	CASSSGPQETQYF
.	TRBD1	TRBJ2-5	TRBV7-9	TGTGCCAGCAGCACTAGACAGGGTGGGGAGACCCAGTACTTC	CASSTRQGGETQYF
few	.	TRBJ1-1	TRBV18	TGTGCCAGCTCACCATTGTCCTCGAACACTGAAGCTTTCTTT	CASSPLSSNTEAFF
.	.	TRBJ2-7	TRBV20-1	TGCAGTGCTAGTGCTGGGCGTAGTCCCTACGAGCAGTACTTC	CSASAGRSPYEQYF
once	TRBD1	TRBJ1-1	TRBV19	TGTGCCAGTAGTCCGGGGACAGGGGGCTTCGGTGAAGCTTTCTTT	CASSPGTGGFGEAFF
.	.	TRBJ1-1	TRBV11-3	TGTGCCAGCAGCTTAGGTAGCGGCACTGAAGCTTTCTTT	CASSLGSGTEAFF
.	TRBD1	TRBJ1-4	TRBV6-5	TGTGCCAGCAGCAGAACAGGGGCGGGTAATGAAAAACTGTTTTTT	CASSRTGAGNEKLFF
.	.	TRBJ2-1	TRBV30	TGTGCCTGGAGTGTTGTGTCTAGCGTCCCCTACAATGAGCAGTTCTTC	CAWSVVSSVPYNEQFF
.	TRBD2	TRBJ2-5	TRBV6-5	TGTGCCACCTTAGCGGGGGCGATCCAAGAGACCCAGTACTTC	CATLAGAIQETQYF
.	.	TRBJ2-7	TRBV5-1	TGCGCCAGCAGCTTGGAGGCGACAGAAGCCTACGAGCAGTACTTC	CASSLEATEAYEQYF
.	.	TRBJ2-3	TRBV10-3	TGTGCCATCAGCGCAGGGGAAAGAACAGATACGCAGTATTTT	CAISAGERTDTQYF
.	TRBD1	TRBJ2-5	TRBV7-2	TGTGCCAGCAGCCCTCGTTCCGGACAGGGGGGAGAGACCCAGTACTTC	CASSPRSGQGGETQYF
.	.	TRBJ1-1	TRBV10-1	TGCGCCAGCAGGGAAGGCCCGGGCACTGAAGCTTTCTTT	CASREGPGTEAFF
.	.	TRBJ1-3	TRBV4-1	TGCGCCAGCAGCCAAGAATGGGGGGGGTCTGGAAACACCATATATTTT	CASSQEWGGSGNTIYF
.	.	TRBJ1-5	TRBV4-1	TGCGCCAGCAGCCAAGGCGCGGGGTATGGCAATCAGCCCCAGCATTTT	CASSQGAGYGNQPQHF
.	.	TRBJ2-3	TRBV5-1	TGCGCCAGCAGCGCGAGGGGACTGATTAGCACAGATACGCAGTATTTT	CASSARGLISTDTQYF
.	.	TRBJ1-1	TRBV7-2	TGTGCCAGCAGCTTAATTTTGGGGGGGGGAGCTGAAGCTTTCTTT	CASSLILGGGAEAFF
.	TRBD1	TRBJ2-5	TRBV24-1	TGTGCCACCAGTAAGGGGACAGGGGGAGATCACCAAGAGACCCAGTACTTC	CATSKGTGGDHQETQYF